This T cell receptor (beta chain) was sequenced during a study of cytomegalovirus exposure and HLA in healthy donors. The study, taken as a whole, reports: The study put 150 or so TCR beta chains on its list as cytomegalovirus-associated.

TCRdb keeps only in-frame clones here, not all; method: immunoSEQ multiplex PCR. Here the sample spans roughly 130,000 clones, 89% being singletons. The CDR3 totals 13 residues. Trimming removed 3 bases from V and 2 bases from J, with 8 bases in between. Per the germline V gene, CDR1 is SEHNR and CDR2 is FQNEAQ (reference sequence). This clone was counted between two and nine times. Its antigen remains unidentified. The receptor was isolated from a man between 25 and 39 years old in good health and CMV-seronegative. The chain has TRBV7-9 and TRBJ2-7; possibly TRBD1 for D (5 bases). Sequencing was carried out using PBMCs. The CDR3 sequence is CASSLWTTYEQYF. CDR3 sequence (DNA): TGTGCCAGCAGCTTGTGGACAACCTACGAGCAGTACTTC.